A single sample gave rise to the 17 T cell receptor beta chains below, sequenced in a study of identical twins (dated by TCRdb to 2016 to 2017). Libraries came from 5' RACE. Data came from an Illumina HiSeq 2000. TCRdb cleaned the public reads at Q25 with fastp, built clones with MiXCR and kept in-frame beta chains. Entries are consolidated by CDR3 protein sequence, retaining the most common genes and DNA. This sample has 650,000 to 750,000 distinct CDR3 sequences in its table, and 21% of those were observed once. Of the sample, roughly 4% falls within the top ten clones. The sample was also reused in another study, on T cells expressing NK-cell markers.

The sample taken for sequencing was PBMCs. The source is a woman between 18 and 29 years old in good health.

The rearrangement uses TRBV5-1 and TRBJ2-5, with D possibly being TRBD1 or TRBD2 (5 bases each). Between the trimmed V and J ends, which lost 0 bases and 1 base, there was a span of 10 bases. In germline, CDR1 is SGHRS, CDR2 YFSETQ. This CDR3 has 15 amino acids. Written as DNA, the CDR3 is TGCGCCAGCAGCTTGGAGGGACCCGGCCAAGAGACCCAGTACTTC. It specifies CASSLEGPGQETQYF. Based on the CDR3 plus reference TRBV5-1 and TRBJ2-5, the full variable domain is KAGVTQTPRYLIKTRGQQVTLSCSPISGHRSVSWYQQTPGQGLQFLFEYFSETQRNKGNFPGRFSGRQFSNSRSEMNVSTLELGDSALYLCASSLEGPGQETQYFGPGTRLLVL.

This clonotype has a handful of counts. The gene calls are TRBV7-2 and TRBJ2-7; 10 positions agree with TRBD2. The CDR3 covers 15 residues. Germline trimming cut 5 bases from V and 5 bases from J; bases unmatched to any gene: 9. Germline CDR1 and CDR2: SGHTA and FQGNSA. CDR3 DNA: TGTGCCAGCAGCCCTTCTAGCGGGAGAGTGGACGAGCAGTACTTC. Its protein is CASSPSSGRVDEQYF.

This clonotype was observed a few times. The V gene is TRBV11-3, the J gene TRBJ2-5; D is tentatively TRBD1 or TRBD2 (6 bases each). Trimming stripped 2 bases from V and 4 bases from J, with 11 bases between. The germline V gene has CDR1 SGHNT and CDR2 YENEEA. CDR3 size: 14 residues. The CDR3 loop reads CASSLHREVETQYF. DNA of the CDR3: TGTGCCAGCAGCTTACACAGGGAGGTAGAGACCCAGTACTTC.

This clonotype was observed a handful of times. The J gene is TRBJ1-2, the V gene TRBV6-2 or TRBV6-3; D ambiguous. The V end was cut by 4 bases, the J end by 7 bases, with 13 bases between. Per the germline V gene, CDR1 is MNHEY and CDR2 is SVGEGT. The CDR3 runs to 13 residues. Here the CDR3 DNA reads TGTGCCAGCAGTTCGGGGTCGGTGATTGGCTACACCTTC. Protein product: CASSSGSVIGYTF.

In its sample, this clonotype was seen a few times. The chain joins TRBV7-9 to TRBJ2-5, with unresolved D. The length of the CDR3 is 15 residues. V dropped 4 bases and J dropped 0 bases, with 12 bases sitting between them. Per germline, CDR1 SEHNR and CDR2 FQNEAQ (reference sequence). In DNA, the CDR3 is TGTGCCAGCAGCTATTCAGCTACCTACCAAGAGACCCAGTACTTC. Its translation is CASSYSATYQETQYF.

The table lists this clonotype with a few counts. The chain carries TRBV2 and TRBJ1-5, with a possible D match to TRBD1 (5 bases). CDR1 and CDR2 (germline): SNHLY, FYNNEI. The CDR3 consists of 14 residues. V was shortened by 4 bases and J by 2 bases, with 9 bases between the two germline ends. The DNA for the CDR3 is TGTGCCAGCAGTGGGGGGTCCCGCAATCAGCCCCAGCATTTT. Translation: CASSGGSRNQPQHF.

This clonotype was detected only a few times. The V call is TRBV20-1, the J call TRBJ1-6, with unresolved D. The germline V and J ends were trimmed by 3 bases and 8 bases, with 8 bases remaining between them. CDR3 length: 12 residues. Germline lookup yields CDR1 DFQATT and CDR2 SNEGSKA (reference sequence). CDR3 sequence: CSASASDSPLHF. For the CDR3, the DNA is TGCAGTGCTAGTGCCAGTGATTCACCCCTCCACTTT.

This clonotype has a handful of counts. The rearrangement links TRBV29-1 to TRBJ1-2; 9 nucleotides agree with TRBD1. Germline V gives CDR1 SQVTM, CDR2 ANQGSEA. The CDR3 extends over 13 amino acids. J lost 7 bases, V lost 5 bases, and 8 bases had no gene match. CDR3 DNA: TGCAGCGTTACGACAGGGGGTAACAGTGGCTACACCTTC. Its protein is CSVTTGGNSGYTF.

The chain uses TRBV3-1 and TRBJ2-1; weak D call: TRBD2 (5 bases). V lost 0 bases, J lost 4 bases, and 19 bases lay in between. Germline V CDR1 and CDR2: LGHDT, YNNKEL (reference sequence). This CDR3 is 18 amino acids long. CDR3 in amino acids: CASSQERGRPIYYNEQFF. CDR3 DNA: TGTGCCAGCAGCCAAGAACGAGGGCGACCGATTTATTACAATGAGCAGTTCTTC.

The chain links TRBV7-9 to TRBJ2-1; 7 bases align to TRBD2. Losses at the gene ends were 5 bases for V and 8 bases for J; bases not matched to a gene: 3. Germline values: CDR1 SEHNR, CDR2 FQNEAQ (reference sequence). This CDR3 spans 12 amino acids. The CDR3 here is CASSIGRYEQFF. Written as DNA, the CDR3 is TGTGCCAGCAGCATCGGGAGGTATGAGCAGTTCTTC. Combining the CDR3 with reference TRBV7-9 and TRBJ2-1 gives the whole variable domain DTGVSQNPRHKITKRGQNVTFRCDPISEHNRLYWYRQTLGQGPEFLTYFQNEAQLEKSRLLSDRFSAERPKGSFSTLEIQRTEQGDSAMYLCASSIGRYEQFFGPGTRLTVL.

This clonotype was seen repeatedly, ten times or more. V and J are TRBV7-2 and TRBJ1-2; D ambiguous. The V gene's germline CDR1 is SGHTA and CDR2 FQGNSA. The CDR3 runs 13 residues. Between the trimmed V and J ends, which lost 5 bases and 9 bases, there was a span of 16 bases. The CDR3 nucleotides read TGTGCCAGCAGCCACGCCCAGGTCCCGCGCTACACCTTC. The encoded protein is CASSHAQVPRYTF.

Worth noting for this clonotype: This could be a read error, since a much larger clone is one nucleotide away. V and J are TRBV6-1 and TRBJ2-3; 7 positions agree with TRBD2. Per germline, CDR1 MNHNS and CDR2 SASEGT. CDR3 size: 13 residues. The CDR3 region has the DNA TGTGCCACCCGAGCGGGGCGCACATATACGCAGTATTTT. Its translation is CATRAGRTYTQYF.

This clonotype was counted a few times. The genes are TRBV6-5 and TRBJ1-1; D call uncertain. The V gene lost 0 bases and the J gene lost 1 base, with 12 bases spanning the gap. CDR3 length: 16 residues. CDR1 is MNHEY, CDR2 SVGAGI, per germline. Here the CDR3 DNA reads TGTGCCAGCAGTTACTCGATATCGCCAGGGAACACTGAAGCTTTCTTT. It codes for CASSYSISPGNTEAFF.

This clonotype has a handful of counts. V usage is TRBV7-2 and J usage is TRBJ2-3; D is uncertain. Germline CDR1 and CDR2: SGHTA and FQGNSA. The CDR3 consists of 12 residues. The V gene lost 2 bases and the J gene lost 7 bases, with 7 bases spanning the gap. The CDR3 DNA is TGTGCCAGCAGCTTAAGACACAATACGCAGTATTTT. This gives the protein CASSLRHNTQYF.

This clonotype was found a few times. The CDR3 is CSARGDGKNIQYF. The CDR3 DNA reads TGCAGTGCTAGGGGGGACGGAAAAAACATTCAGTACTTC. V gene TRBV20-1 combines with J gene TRBJ2-4; D may correspond to TRBD1 or TRBD2 (5 bases each). The V end was cut by 3 bases, the J end by 4 bases, with 10 bases between. Germline CDR1 and CDR2: DFQATT and SNEGSKA (reference sequence). This CDR3 is 13 amino acids long.

Ten or more counts support this clonotype. The chain links TRBV29-1 to TRBJ2-7; 11 bases are a match to TRBD2. The CDR3 spans 14 residues. Losses at the gene ends were 5 bases for V and 0 bases for J; bases not matched to a gene: 3. CDR1 is SQVTM, CDR2 ANQGSEA, per germline. The DNA of the CDR3 is TGCAGCGTTTCCGGGACTAGCGGCTCCTACGAGCAGTACTTC. Protein product: CSVSGTSGSYEQYF.

This chain uses TRBV12-3 or TRBV12-4 with TRBJ2-1; 15 bases are a match to TRBD2. The V gene end was trimmed by 4 bases and the J gene end by 11 bases; junction bases not matched to a gene: 9. CDR3 length: 16 amino acids. DNA of the CDR3: TGTGCCAGCAGTTCCGGGACTAGCGGGAGGCGGGAGAAGCAGTTCTTC. Translating gives CASSSGTSGRREKQFF.